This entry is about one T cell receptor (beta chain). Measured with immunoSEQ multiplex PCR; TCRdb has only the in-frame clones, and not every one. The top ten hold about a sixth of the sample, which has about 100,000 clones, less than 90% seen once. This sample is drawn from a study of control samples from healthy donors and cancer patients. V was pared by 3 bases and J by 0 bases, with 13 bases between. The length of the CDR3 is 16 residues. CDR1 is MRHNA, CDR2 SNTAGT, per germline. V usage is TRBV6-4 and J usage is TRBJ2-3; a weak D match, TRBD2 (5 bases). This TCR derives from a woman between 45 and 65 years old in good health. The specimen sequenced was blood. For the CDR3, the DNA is TGTGCCAGCAGTGAAGAGGCAGCGGTTAGCACAGATACGCAGTATTTT. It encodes CASSEEAAVSTDTQYF.